This T cell receptor beta chain was identified during a study of blood T cell repertoires in COVID-19. From germline, CDR1 is MNHEY and CDR2 SMNVEV (reference sequence). This CDR3 region has 12 residues. V was clipped by 6 bases and J by 10 bases; unmatched bases: 3. Original handling: For nucleated cells, counts were estimated from reference gene primer amplification. Here immunoSEQ multiplex PCR was the method, and the copy in TCRdb shows in-frame clones only, minus some. V, J and clone size derive from that table, while D and trimming were established from the DNA sequence. The sample yields about 150,000 clones, around 85% seen once.

This receptor was identified in a woman in her sixties or seventies with acute or convalescent COVID-19. This sequence joins TRBV27 and TRBJ1-6, with 7 bases that match TRBD1. Sequencing was carried out using peripheral blood. The CDR3, as DNA: TGTGCCAGCAGGACAGGGAGATCACCCCTCCACTTT. The encoded protein is CASRTGRSPLHF.